This T cell receptor (beta chain) is drawn from a study of T-cell memory formation after mild COVID-19. On the study more broadly: Each donor largely had its own TCR clusters.

General study findings and limits: Clones that shrank (day 15 to 85) were balanced CD4/CD8, whereas later expanders leaned CD4+.

MiXCR, run by TCRdb on the 5' RACE reads, gives a single entry per CDR3 protein. The data show 560,000 or so distinct CDR3 sequences, with 15% to 20% seen just once and roughly 7.7% held by the top ten. This clonotype has more than one count but fewer than ten. Antigen specificity is unknown. The CDR3 totals 16 residues. V lost 5 bases and J lost 0, with 18 bases in between. Germline lookup yields CDR1 DFQATT and CDR2 SNEGSKA (reference sequence). The genes are TRBV20-1 and TRBJ2-3; D is unresolved. The receptor's source is an adult woman who had mild COVID-19 (a few samples of this study predate the infection). Cell type and time point are not known. The sample was PBMCs or a T cell subset sorted from them (not recorded which). CDR3 in DNA: TGCAGTGCTCAAGATACTGGACGCCCTAGCACAGATACGCAGTATTTT. Residues: CSAQDTGRPSTDTQYF.